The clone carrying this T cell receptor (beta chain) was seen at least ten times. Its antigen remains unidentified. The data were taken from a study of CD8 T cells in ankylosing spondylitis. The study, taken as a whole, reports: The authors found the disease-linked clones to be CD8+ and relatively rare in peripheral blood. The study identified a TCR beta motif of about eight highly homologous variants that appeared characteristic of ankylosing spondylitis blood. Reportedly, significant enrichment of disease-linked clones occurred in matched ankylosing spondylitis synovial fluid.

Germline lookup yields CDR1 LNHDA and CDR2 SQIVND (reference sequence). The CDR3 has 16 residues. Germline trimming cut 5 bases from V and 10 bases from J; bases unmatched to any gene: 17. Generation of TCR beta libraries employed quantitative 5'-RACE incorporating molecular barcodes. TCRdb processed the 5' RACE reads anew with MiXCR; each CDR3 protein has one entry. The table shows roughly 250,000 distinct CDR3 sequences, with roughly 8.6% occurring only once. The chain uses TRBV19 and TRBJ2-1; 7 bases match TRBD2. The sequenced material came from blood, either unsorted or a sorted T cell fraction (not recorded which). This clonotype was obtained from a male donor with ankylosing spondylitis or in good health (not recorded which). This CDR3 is CASSHLRASGPLEQFF. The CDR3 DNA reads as TGTGCCAGTAGTCACCTTCGGGCTAGCGGCCCCTTGGAGCAGTTCTTC.